This T cell receptor beta chain was captured in a study of CD8+CD57+ T cells in acquired aplastic anemia. Study summary: Around 3.2 ug was the average amount of DNA from sorted CD4+ and CD8+ cells. Healthy donor CD4+ cell samples had a mean of roughly 10 million reads. Study-wide findings and caveats: Roughly 30 CD8+ CDR3 sequences occurred in both the patients and the controls. No significant patient-versus-control difference appeared in CD8+ Simpson's diversity.

Looked up from germline, CDR1 is LNHDA and CDR2 is SQIVND (reference sequence). The CDR3 has 11 residues. Trimming pared 5 bases from V and 11 bases from J, leaving 12 bases between. Concerning this clonotype itself: Antigen unknown.

According to the study, genomic DNA was the template for TCR beta VDJ and CDR3 profiling. A single record per CDR3 protein comes from TCRdb applying MiXCR to the reads. The sample lists around 33,000 distinct CDR3 sequences; more than 75% were seen once. This sequence joins TRBV19 and TRBJ1-2; a possible D gene is TRBD1 (5 bases). Sequenced sample: sorted CD4+, CD8+, or CD8+CD57+ T cells (not recorded which) from PBMCs. The receptor comes from a human donor in good health, serving as a control. For the CDR3, the DNA is TGTGCCAGTAGTCCCGAAAGGGGATACACCTTC. Translating gives CASSPERGYTF.